A selection of T cell receptor beta chains follows, all from one sample in a study of vaccination and CD4 T cells after COVID-19. Each CDR3 protein is one row after TCRdb ran MiXCR on the PCR reads. The table shows roughly 8,000 distinct CDR3 sequences, with 40% to 55% occurring only once. No antigen has been assigned to these receptors. Sequenced material: CD4+ T cells from blood, cultured in vitro. The receptors were gathered from a human donor who had recovered from COVID-19. Both conserved end residues are part of each CDR3. Each record gives: D gene, clone size, V gene, J gene, CDR3 DNA, CDR3 protein. A D gene is named only where the DNA matches it firmly. Clone size is stated in some rows and not others, as once, few, many or a class when expanded.

D: TRBD1; size: .; V: TRBV7-9; J: TRBJ1-2; DNA: TGTGCCAGCAGTAACTTGGGACAGGGCGACGGCTACACCTTC; CDR3: CASSNLGQGDGYTF
D: .; size: .; V: TRBV25-1; J: TRBJ1-2; DNA: TGTGCCAGCAGTGCCCCGTCCTATGGCTACACCTTC; CDR3: CASSAPSYGYTF
D: .; size: few; V: TRBV27; J: TRBJ2-2; DNA: TGTGCCAGCAGTTTAGGAGGGACAGAGTACACCGGGGAGCTGTTTTTT; CDR3: CASSLGGTEYTGELFF
D: TRBD2; size: few; V: TRBV2; J: TRBJ2-3; DNA: TGTGCCAGCAGTACTAGCGGGGGGGCAGATACGCAGTATTTT; CDR3: CASSTSGGADTQYF
D: TRBD1; size: .; V: TRBV6-5; J: TRBJ1-1; DNA: TGTGCCAGCAGTTCCCGCAGGGGGCTGGGCACTGAAGCTTTCTTT; CDR3: CASSSRRGLGTEAFF
D: TRBD2; size: .; V: TRBV6-5; J: TRBJ2-1; DNA: TGTGCCAGCAGTTACTCGAGGGGACTAGCATATGAGCAGTTCTTC; CDR3: CASSYSRGLAYEQFF
D: TRBD1; size: .; V: TRBV5-4; J: TRBJ2-3; DNA: TGTGCCAGCAGCCGGGGACAGGGAGGAACAGATACGCAGTATTTT; CDR3: CASSRGQGGTDTQYF
D: .; size: few; V: TRBV20-1; J: TRBJ1-5; DNA: TGCAGTGCTAGATTACCGACCGGCAATCAGCCCCAGCATTTT; CDR3: CSARLPTGNQPQHF
D: TRBD2; size: .; V: TRBV7-3; J: TRBJ2-3; DNA: TGTGCCAGCAGCTCAATAGCGGGAACAGATACGCAGTATTTT; CDR3: CASSSIAGTDTQYF
D: .; size: .; V: TRBV30; J: TRBJ2-5; DNA: TGTGCCTGGAGTGGAGCAGGACTCCAAGAGACCCAGTACTTC; CDR3: CAWSGAGLQETQYF
D: .; size: .; V: TRBV29-1; J: TRBJ2-1; DNA: TGCAGCGTGACTGAGGTTGAGCAGTTCTTC; CDR3: CSVTEVEQFF
D: .; size: .; V: TRBV4-2; J: TRBJ2-2; DNA: TGTGCCAGCAGGTGGGAGCTAGCAACAACGGGCTCCGGGGAGCTGTTTTTT; CDR3: CASRWELATTGSGELFF
D: .; size: .; V: TRBV20-1; J: TRBJ2-1; DNA: TGCAGTGCCTGGGGGGGGGCCACAGGGTTAGAGCAGTTCTTC; CDR3: CSAWGGATGLEQFF
D: TRBD1; size: few; V: TRBV2; J: TRBJ1-2; DNA: TGTGCCAGCAGAAAGGACAGGGGTGGGGGCTACACCTTC; CDR3: CASRKDRGGGYTF
D: .; size: .; V: TRBV6-5; J: TRBJ1-2; DNA: TGTGCCAGCAGTTACTCCGGTGCACCTACTAACTATGGCTACACCTTC; CDR3: CASSYSGAPTNYGYTF
D: .; size: .; V: TRBV7-2; J: TRBJ1-2; DNA: TGTGCCAGCAGCTTAGCAGGGGCGGCTGGCTTC; CDR3: CASSLAGAAGF
D: .; size: .; V: TRBV20-1; J: TRBJ1-5; DNA: TGCAGTGCTAGAGATCGTCGGGACATAGCCTTCGGGCCCCAGCATTTT; CDR3: CSARDRRDIAFGPQHF
D: .; size: .; V: TRBV11-2; J: TRBJ1-1; DNA: TGTGCCAGCAGCTTAGAGGGGAACACTGAAGCTTTCTTT; CDR3: CASSLEGNTEAFF
D: .; size: large; V: TRBV29-1; J: TRBJ2-5; DNA: TGCAGCGTTGGGCCAGACCAAGAGACCCAGTACTTC; CDR3: CSVGPDQETQYF
D: .; size: .; V: TRBV20-1; J: TRBJ2-1; DNA: TGCAGTGCCGCCGGGCACAATGAGCAGTTCTTC; CDR3: CSAAGHNEQFF
D: .; size: .; V: TRBV5-6; J: TRBJ1-6; DNA: .; CDR3: CASTNQTSMYLCASTGKYNSPLHF
D: .; size: .; V: TRBV21-1; J: TRBJ1-5; DNA: TGTGCCAGCAGCAAATACCGGGCACCCCAGCATTTT; CDR3: CASSKYRAPQHF
D: .; size: .; V: TRBV19; J: TRBJ2-7; DNA: TGTGCCAGTAGTATACACATAGGGAGATCCTACGAGCAGTACTTC; CDR3: CASSIHIGRSYEQYF